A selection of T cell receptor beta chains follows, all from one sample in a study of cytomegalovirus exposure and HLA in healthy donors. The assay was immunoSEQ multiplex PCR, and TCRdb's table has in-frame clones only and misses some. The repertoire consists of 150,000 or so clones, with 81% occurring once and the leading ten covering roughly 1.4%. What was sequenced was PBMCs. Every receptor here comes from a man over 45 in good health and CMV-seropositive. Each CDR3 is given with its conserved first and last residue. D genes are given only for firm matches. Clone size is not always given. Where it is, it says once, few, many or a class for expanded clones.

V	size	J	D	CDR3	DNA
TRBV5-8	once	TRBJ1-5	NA	CASRHTGHQPQHF	TGTGCCAGCAGGCACACAGGGCATCAGCCCCAGCATTTT
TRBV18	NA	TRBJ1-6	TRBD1	CASSPRQGGNSPLHF	TGTGCCAGCTCCCCCCGACAGGGTGGGAATTCACCCCTCCACTTT
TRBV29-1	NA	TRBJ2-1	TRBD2	CSVELARSYNEQFF	TGCAGCGTCGAACTAGCGCGCTCCTACAATGAGCAGTTCTTC
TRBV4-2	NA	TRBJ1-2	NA	CASSQIRTSYGYTF	TGTGCCAGCAGCCAAATTCGGACAAGCTATGGCTACACCTTC
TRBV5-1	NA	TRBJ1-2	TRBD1	CASSLGGTGGYGYTF	TGCGCCAGCAGCTTGGGGGGAACAGGGGGCTATGGCTACACCTTC
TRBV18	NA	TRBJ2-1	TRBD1	CASSPGQGAVNEQFF	TGTGCCAGCTCACCGGGACAGGGGGCGGTGAATGAGCAGTTCTTC
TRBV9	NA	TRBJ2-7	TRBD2	CASRELAGGYEQYF	TGTGCCAGCAGGGAACTAGCGGGAGGTTACGAGCAGTACTTC
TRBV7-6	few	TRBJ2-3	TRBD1	CASSLGTGQGPDTQYF	TGTGCCAGCAGCCTCGGAACTGGACAGGGCCCAGATACGCAGTATTTT
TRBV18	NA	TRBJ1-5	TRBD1	CASSPGTGNQPQHF	TGTGCCAGCTCACCCGGGACAGGGAATCAGCCCCAGCATTTT
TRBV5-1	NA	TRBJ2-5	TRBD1	CASSPFPGGQGLGETQYF	TGCGCCAGCAGCCCCTTCCCCGGGGGACAGGGGCTAGGAGAGACCCAGTACTTC
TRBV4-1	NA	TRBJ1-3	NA	CASSPGQHSGNTIYF	TGCGCCAGCAGCCCAGGACAGCACTCTGGAAACACCATATATTTT
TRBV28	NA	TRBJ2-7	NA	CASSFTAISEQYF	TGTGCCAGCAGTTTTACTGCAATCTCCGAGCAGTACTTC
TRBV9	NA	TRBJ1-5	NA	CASSRPDVGGPQHF	TGTGCCAGCAGCCGTCCTGACGTTGGAGGGCCCCAGCATTTT
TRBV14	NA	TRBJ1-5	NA	CASSFGDQPQHF	TGTGCCAGCAGCTTCGGTGATCAGCCCCAGCATTTT
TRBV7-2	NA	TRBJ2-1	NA	CASSPQGSRSYNEQFF	TGTGCCAGCAGCCCACAGGGTAGTAGGTCCTACAATGAGCAGTTCTTC
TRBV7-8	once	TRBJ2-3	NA	CASSLTGPADTQYF	TGTGCCAGCAGCTTAACAGGGCCAGCAGATACGCAGTATTTT
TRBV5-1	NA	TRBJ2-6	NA	CASSLAGPGEKTGANVLTF	TGCGCCAGCTCCTTGGCGGGTCCGGGGGAGAAGACTGGGGCCAACGTCCTGACTTTC
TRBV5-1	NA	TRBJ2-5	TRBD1	CASSLMQGATQYF	TGCGCCAGCAGCTTGATGCAGGGGGCGACCCAGTACTTC
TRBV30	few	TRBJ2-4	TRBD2	CAWSVAGGRNIQYF	TGTGCCTGGAGTGTAGCGGGAGGGCGGAACATTCAGTACTTC
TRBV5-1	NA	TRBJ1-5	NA	CASSLEGHQPQHF	TGCGCCAGCAGCCTAGAGGGCCATCAGCCCCAGCATTTT
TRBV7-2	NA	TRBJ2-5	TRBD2	CASSLAAGGKTQYF	TGTGCCAGCAGCTTAGCCGCGGGGGGGAAGACCCAGTACTTC
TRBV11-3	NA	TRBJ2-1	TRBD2	CASSLEGTSGYNEQFF	TGTGCCAGCAGCTTAGAAGGGACTAGCGGCTACAATGAGCAGTTCTTC
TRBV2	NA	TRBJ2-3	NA	CASRTGPTDTQYF	TGTGCCAGCAGAACAGGACCCACAGATACGCAGTATTTT
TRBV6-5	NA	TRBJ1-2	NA	CASSFGQGYGYTF	TGTGCCAGCAGCTTCGGACAAGGCTATGGCTACACCTTC
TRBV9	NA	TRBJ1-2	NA	CASSSQTNYGYTF	TGTGCCAGCAGCTCTCAGACAAACTATGGCTACACCTTC
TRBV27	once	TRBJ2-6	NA	CASSPRRASSGANVLTF	TGTGCCAGCAGTCCCCGGAGGGCCAGCTCTGGGGCCAACGTCCTGACTTTC
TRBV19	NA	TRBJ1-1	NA	CASSIPRGGTEAFF	TGTGCCAGTAGTATCCCCAGGGGCGGCACTGAAGCTTTCTTT
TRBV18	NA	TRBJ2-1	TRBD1	CASSPQGGRGQDEQFF	TGTGCCAGCTCACCACAAGGGGGCAGGGGGCAGGATGAGCAGTTCTTC
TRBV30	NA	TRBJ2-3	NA	CAWIVIPHRGTQYF	TGTGCCTGGATCGTTATACCCCACCGGGGTACGCAGTATTTT
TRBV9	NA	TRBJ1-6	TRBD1	CASSVGVGTADSPLHF	TGTGCCAGCAGCGTAGGAGTAGGGACAGCTGATTCACCCCTCCACTTT
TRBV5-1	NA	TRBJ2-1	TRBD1	CASSLRDSNEQFF	TGCGCCAGCAGCCTGAGGGACAGCAATGAGCAGTTCTTC
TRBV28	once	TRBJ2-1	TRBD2	CASSLRRGDDEQFF	TGTGCCAGCAGTTTGAGGCGGGGGGACGATGAGCAGTTCTTC
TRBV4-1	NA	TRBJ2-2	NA	CASSQGAGRNTGELFF	TGCGCCAGCAGCCAAGGGGCGGGTAGGAACACCGGGGAGCTGTTTTTT
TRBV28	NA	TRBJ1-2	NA	CAVWGRALDYGYTF	TGTGCCGTCTGGGGGAGGGCGTTAGACTATGGCTACACCTTC
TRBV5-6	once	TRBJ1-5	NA	CASSLPGVPQHF	TGTGCCAGCAGCTTGCCGGGTGTGCCCCAGCATTTT
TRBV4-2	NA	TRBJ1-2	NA	CASSQPMVLNYGYTF	TGTGCCAGCAGCCAACCTATGGTCCTCAACTATGGCTACACCTTC
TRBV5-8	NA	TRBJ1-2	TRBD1	CASSPDRAGGYTF	TGTGCCAGCAGCCCCGACAGGGCGGGTGGCTACACCTTC
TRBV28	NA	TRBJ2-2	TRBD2	CASSPTSGVTGELFF	TGTGCCAGCAGTCCGACTAGCGGGGTCACCGGGGAGCTGTTTTTT
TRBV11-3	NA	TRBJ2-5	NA	CASSLDNRETQYF	TGTGCCAGCAGCTTAGATAATCGTGAGACCCAGTACTTC
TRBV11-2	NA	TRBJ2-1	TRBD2	CASSPRQGGGPLGEQFF	TGTGCCAGCAGCCCCCGGCAGGGCGGGGGGCCCCTGGGGGAGCAGTTCTTC
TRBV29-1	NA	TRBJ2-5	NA	CSVGPGETQYF	TGCAGCGTCGGCCCCGGGGAGACCCAGTACTTC
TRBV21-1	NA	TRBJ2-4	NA	CASKSRLAGKNIQYF	TGTGCCAGCAAGTCCCGGCTAGCGGGCAAAAACATTCAGTACTTC
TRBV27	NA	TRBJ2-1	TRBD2	CASSSGSPYNEQFF	TGTGCCAGCAGTAGCGGGAGCCCCTACAATGAGCAGTTCTTC
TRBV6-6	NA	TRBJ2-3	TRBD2	CASRETSGGPRRMQYF	TGTGCCAGCAGAGAGACTAGCGGGGGCCCCCGGAGGATGCAGTATTTT
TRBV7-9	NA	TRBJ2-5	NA	CASSSGILWKTQYF	TGTGCCAGCAGCTCAGGGATCCTATGGAAGACCCAGTACTTC
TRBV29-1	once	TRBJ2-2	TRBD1	CSVRGTGVNTGELFF	TGCAGCGTCAGGGGGACAGGGGTGAACACCGGGGAGCTGTTTTTT
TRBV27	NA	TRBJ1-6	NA	CASSLAQSSYNSPLHF	TGTGCCAGCAGTTTAGCACAGTCCTCGTATAATTCACCCCTCCACTTT
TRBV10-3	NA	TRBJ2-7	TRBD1	CAISDPPDRGLEQYF	TGTGCCATCAGTGATCCGCCGGACAGGGGTCTCGAGCAGTACTTC
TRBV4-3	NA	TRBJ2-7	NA	CASSQEYSINSYEQYF	TGCGCCAGCAGCCAAGAATACAGCATAAACTCCTACGAGCAGTACTTC
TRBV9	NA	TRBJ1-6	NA	CASSQFRTGYSPLHF	TGTGCCAGCAGCCAATTCCGAACCGGTTATTCACCCCTCCACTTT
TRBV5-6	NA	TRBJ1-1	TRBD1	CASSFAGTGGRVTEAFF	TGTGCCAGCAGCTTCGCGGGGACAGGGGGCCGGGTCACTGAAGCTTTCTTT
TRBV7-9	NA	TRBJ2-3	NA	CASSSRGDGRRKDTQYF	TGTGCCAGCAGCTCCCGCGGGGACGGCCGAAGAAAAGATACGCAGTATTTT
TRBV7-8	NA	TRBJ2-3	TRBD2	CASSLGLAGTDTQYF	TGTGCCAGCAGCTTAGGCCTAGCGGGCACAGATACGCAGTATTTT
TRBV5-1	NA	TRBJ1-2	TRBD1	CASSLGDSNYGYTF	TGCGCCAGCAGCTTGGGGGACAGTAACTATGGCTACACCTTC
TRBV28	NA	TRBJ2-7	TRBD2	CASSAGLAGALYEQYF	TGTGCCAGCAGTGCGGGACTAGCGGGGGCCCTATACGAGCAGTACTTC
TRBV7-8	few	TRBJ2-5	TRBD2	CASSFSGGSGRGETQYF	TGTGCCAGCAGCTTCTCCGGCGGTAGCGGGAGGGGGGAGACCCAGTACTTC
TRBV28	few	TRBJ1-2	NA	CASTPTGVHGYTF	TGTGCCAGCACTCCGACAGGTGTCCATGGCTACACCTTC
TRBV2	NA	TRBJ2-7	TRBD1	CASSESWDRGYEQYF	TGTGCCAGCAGTGAAAGTTGGGACAGGGGGTACGAGCAGTACTTC
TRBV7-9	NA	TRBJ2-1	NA	CASSLGGGSYNEQFF	TGTGCCAGCAGCTTAGGAGGTGGCTCCTACAATGAGCAGTTCTTC
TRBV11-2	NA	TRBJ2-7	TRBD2	CASSSRGTSGRRYEQYF	TGTGCCAGCAGCTCGAGGGGGACTAGCGGGAGAAGGTACGAGCAGTACTTC